The 3 T cell receptor beta chains below were found in one sample sequenced in a study of blood T cell repertoires in COVID-19. Libraries were prepared by immunoSEQ multiplex PCR; TCRdb keeps only in-frame clonotypes and omits some of them. The table records 30,000 or so clones, approximately 86% of them present only once. The sample comprised peripheral blood. The receptors originated from an elderly woman with active or convalescent COVID-19.

The chain has TRBV3-1 (or the pseudogene TRBV3-2) and TRBJ1-6, with D tentatively TRBD1 (6 bases). CDR1 is LGHDT and CDR2 is YNNKEL in the germline V gene (reference sequence). Trimming took off 4 bases at V and 10 bases at J, with 11 bases between the two ends. The CDR3 is made up of 13 amino acids. The CDR3 is CASSPTTGSPLHF. DNA for the CDR3: TGTGCCAGCAGCCCCACAACAGGGTCACCCCTCCACTTT.

V gene TRBV20-1 combines with J gene TRBJ1-1; weak D call: TRBD1 (6 bases). Per the germline V gene, CDR1 is DFQATT and CDR2 is SNEGSKA (reference sequence). The V end was cut by 0 bases, the J end by 8 bases, with 7 bases between. The CDR3 has 11 residues. This CDR3 is CSARDQGEAFF. Here the CDR3 DNA reads TGCAGTGCTAGAGACCAGGGGGAAGCTTTCTTT.

The J gene is TRBJ2-7, the V gene TRBV11-1, with 9 bases that match TRBD1. Germline V gene lookup returns CDR1 SGHAT and CDR2 FQDESV (reference sequence). CDR3 length: 14 amino acids. The junction had 4 bases not matched to a gene; V was cut back by 3 bases and J by 4 bases. The CDR3 DNA reads as TGTGCCAGCAGCTTCCGGGACAGGGCTTACGAGCAGTACTTC. Amino acids: CASSFRDRAYEQYF.